These 22 T cell receptor beta chains were all obtained from the same sample, sequenced in a study of blood T cell repertoires in COVID-19. Using immunoSEQ multiplex PCR, the repertoire was profiled, and TCRdb retains in-frame clones only, with some absent. Among about 290,000 clones listed, 89% were seen once. Material for sequencing was PBMCs or T cells enriched from blood (not recorded which). The receptors stem from a middle-aged woman who had recovered from COVID-19.

For the CDR3, the DNA is TGTGCCAGCAGTGTCGGTCCAGGGATGACTGAAGCTTTCTTT. Its protein is CASSVGPGMTEAFF. The J gene is TRBJ1-1, the V gene TRBV2, with D tentatively TRBD1 (5 bases). Germline CDR1 and CDR2: SNHLY and FYNNEI. The CDR3 is 14 residues long. V lost 4 bases and J 5 bases, leaving 14 bases between the germline ends.

The gene calls are TRBV3-1 (or the pseudogene TRBV3-2) and TRBJ2-3; TRBD2 aligns across 9 bases. The CDR3 is 17 amino acids. The J segment lost 5 bases and the V segment lost 3 bases, leaving 12 bases of the junction unmatched. Germline CDR1 LGHDT, CDR2 YNNKEL (reference sequence). This CDR3 reads CASSQIPGGGARDTQYF. For the CDR3, the DNA is TGTGCCAGCAGCCAGATTCCCGGCGGGGGGGCCAGAGATACGCAGTATTTT.

The chain carries TRBV7-2 and TRBJ1-2, with unresolved D. The CDR3 extends over 15 amino acids. The V end was cut by 2 bases, the J end by 4 bases, with 14 bases between. Germline assignment: CDR1 SGHTA and CDR2 FQGNSA. The CDR3 loop is CASSLNLNGIYGYTF. CDR3 in DNA: TGTGCCAGCAGCTTAAATTTGAACGGTATCTATGGCTACACCTTC. The entire variable domain, with the rest obtained from reference TRBV7-2 and TRBJ1-2, is as follows: GAGVSQSPSNKVTEKGKDVELRCDPISGHTALYWYRQSLGQGLEFLIYFQGNSAPDKSGLPSDRFSAERTGGSVSTLTIQRTQQEDSAVYLCASSLNLNGIYGYTFGSGTRLTVV.

The rearrangement links TRBV19 to TRBJ1-2; 8 bases align to TRBD1. The CDR3 loop spans 13 amino acids. The J segment lost 4 bases and the V segment lost 3 bases, leaving 1 base of the junction unmatched. In germline, CDR1 is LNHDA, CDR2 SQIVND (reference sequence). Written as DNA, the CDR3 is TGTGCCAGTAGTATCACAGGGGGCTATGGCTACACCTTC. Residues: CASSITGGYGYTF.

This chain links TRBV6-5 with TRBJ2-7, with a weak D call TRBD2 (7 bases). The V gene lost 6 bases and the J gene lost 3 bases, with 18 bases spanning the gap. This CDR3 is built from 15 residues. Germline CDR1 is MNHEY and CDR2 is SVGAGI. Written as DNA, the CDR3 is TGTGCCAGCAGGACCGCCAACAGGGAGGGCTACGAGCAGTACTTC. This translates into CASRTANREGYEQYF.

J is TRBJ1-1 and V is TRBV19; D uncertain. CDR3 length: 14 amino acids. Germline values: CDR1 LNHDA, CDR2 SQIVND (reference sequence). With 4 bases removed from V and 0 bases from J, the gap between germline ends came to 9 bases. The CDR3 sequence: CASSTRNMNTEAFF. The CDR3, as DNA: TGTGCCAGTAGTACCAGGAACATGAACACTGAAGCTTTCTTT.

V usage is TRBV5-1 and J usage is TRBJ1-4; 9 bases line up with TRBD1. V shed 4 bases and J 3 bases; nucleotides not matched to a gene: 4. Germline V gene data show CDR1 as SGHRS and CDR2 as YFSETQ. The CDR3 contains 15 residues. CDR3 DNA sequence: TGCGCCAGCAGCATCGACAGGGGGTCTAATGAAAAACTGTTTTTT. The encoded protein is CASSIDRGSNEKLFF.

This chain joins TRBV3-1 (or the pseudogene TRBV3-2) and TRBJ2-7; 7 bases are a match to TRBD1. From germline, CDR1 is LGHDT and CDR2 YNNKEL (reference sequence). V was clipped by 4 bases and J by 3 bases; unmatched bases: 6. This CDR3 has 14 amino acids. For the CDR3, the DNA is TGTGCCAGCAGCCCCGGGACAGAGGTCTACGAGCAGTACTTC. This gives the protein CASSPGTEVYEQYF.

The count of this clone is one. This chain uses TRBV7-3 with TRBJ2-7, with TRBD2 matching over 10 bases. CDR1 SGHTA and CDR2 FQGTGA come from the germline V gene. The CDR3 contains 19 residues. The V segment lost 3 bases and the J segment 0 bases; nucleotides outside the gene matches: 14. As DNA, the CDR3 is TGTGCCAGCAGCTTGCTCGGGATAGCGGGGGGCACTGACTCCTACGAGCAGTACTTC. Translating gives CASSLLGIAGGTDSYEQYF.

J is TRBJ1-1 and V is TRBV21-1. TRBV21-1 is tagged as a pseudogene. CDR3 length: 17 amino acids. The CDR3 loop is CASSKEIGEVANTEAFF. Here the CDR3 DNA reads TGTGCCAGCAGCAAAGAGATAGGGGAGGTTGCGAACACTGAAGCTTTCTTT.

The V and J genes are TRBV28 and TRBJ2-1, with D perhaps TRBD1 (5 bases). V was clipped by 6 bases and J by 0 bases, with 12 bases between them. The CDR3 consists of 15 residues. CDR1 MDHEN and CDR2 SYDVKM come from the germline V gene. In DNA form, the CDR3 reads TGTGCCAGCAGCGTACAGGTACGCTCCTACAATGAGCAGTTCTTC. This sequence encodes CASSVQVRSYNEQFF.

The rearrangement uses TRBV6-5 and TRBJ1-6; 7 positions match TRBD1. The CDR3 is 13 residues long. Per the germline V gene, CDR1 is MNHEY and CDR2 is SVGAGI. The trim removed 6 bases at V and 16 bases at J, leaving 12 bases unmatched. The CDR3 is CASSWGNTGALHF. The CDR3 nucleotides are TGTGCCAGCAGCTGGGGGAACACAGGGGCACTCCACTTT.

The chain is built from TRBV5-1 and TRBJ2-5; the match to TRBD1 covers 8 bases. In germline, CDR1 is SGHRS, CDR2 YFSETQ. CDR3 length: 14 residues. V shed 4 bases and J 4 bases; nucleotides not matched to a gene: 6. CDR3 protein: CASSPGDRPETQYF. CDR3 nucleotides: TGCGCCAGCAGCCCGGGGGACAGGCCAGAGACCCAGTACTTC.

The V and J genes are TRBV18 and TRBJ1-2; 8 positions agree with TRBD1. The CDR3 runs to 13 residues. The ends lost 5 bases at V and 6 bases at J; junction bases unmatched: 5. The germline CDR1 and CDR2 sequences are KGHSH and LQKENI. The CDR3 loop reads CASSTDRGDGYTF. Written as DNA, the CDR3 is TGTGCCAGCTCAACCGACAGGGGAGATGGCTACACCTTC.

The chain joins TRBV2 to TRBJ1-5; TRBD1 matches at 8 bases. Germline trimming cut 5 bases from V and 0 bases from J; bases unmatched to any gene: 3. CDR1 and CDR2 from the germline V gene are SNHLY and FYNNEI. This CDR3 contains 15 residues. CDR3 DNA sequence: TGTGCCAGCAGTTCAGGGGGCTTTAGCAATCAGCCCCAGCATTTT. Translated, it gives CASSSGGFSNQPQHF.

This sequence joins TRBV6-4 and TRBJ1-1; the D gene is possibly TRBD1 (6 bases). Trimming stripped 5 bases from V and 8 bases from J, with 15 bases between. This CDR3 is 13 amino acids long. CDR1 is MRHNA, CDR2 SNTAGT, per germline. CDR3 sequence: CASSTDRRGEAFF. The CDR3 DNA is TGTGCCAGCAGTACCGACAGGCGCGGGGAAGCTTTCTTT.

J is TRBJ1-1 and V is TRBV7-8; D is unresolved. The CDR3 is 14 residues long. Trimming shortened V by 7 bases and J by 4 bases, and 16 bases separated the two germline ends. Germline lookup yields CDR1 SGHVS and CDR2 FQNEAQ. The CDR3 sequence is CASTHTGMGTEAFF. The CDR3 DNA reads as TGTGCCAGCACCCATACGGGGATGGGCACTGAAGCTTTCTTT.

The chain joins TRBV18 to TRBJ1-6; D is ambiguous. Germline-derived CDR1 and CDR2 are KGHSH and LQKENI. The V end was cut by 4 bases, the J end by 4 bases, with 11 bases between. This CDR3 spans 15 amino acids. CDR3 coding DNA: TGTGCCAGCTCACAACCAAACAGTTATAATTCACCCCTCCACTTT. Translating gives CASSQPNSYNSPLHF.

The chain is built from TRBV19 and TRBJ1-5; TRBD1 might be the D (5 bases). V lost 0 bases to trimming and J lost 6 bases, with 12 bases between them. Germline lookup yields CDR1 LNHDA and CDR2 SQIVND (reference sequence). The CDR3 sequence is 15 residues long. The CDR3 DNA reads TGTGCCAGTAGTATAGATGGGGGGGGAAGTCAGCCCCAGCATTTT. Protein: CASSIDGGGSQPQHF.

The chain has TRBV30 and TRBJ1-5, with 8 bases that match TRBD1. Trimming removed 3 bases from V and 2 bases from J; junction bases left unmatched: 6. This CDR3 has 15 amino acids. Germline V CDR1 and CDR2: GTSNPN, SVGIG (reference sequence). The CDR3 DNA sequence: TGTGCCTGGAGCCCCCGACAGGGGCGCAATCAGCCCCAGCATTTT. Translating gives CAWSPRQGRNQPQHF.

The chain joins TRBV27 to TRBJ2-1; the D gene is possibly TRBD2 (5 bases). The V and J ends lost 2 bases and 5 bases respectively, with 7 bases between them. The CDR3 length is 13 residues. The germline V gene has CDR1 MNHEY and CDR2 SMNVEV (reference sequence). The CDR3 sequence: CASSLVGDNEQFF. In nucleotides, the CDR3 is TGTGCCAGCAGTTTAGTCGGGGACAATGAGCAGTTCTTC.

This clone was recorded at least ten times. V usage is TRBV29-1 and J usage is TRBJ1-2, with D possibly being TRBD1 (6 bases). V lost 2 bases and J 8 bases, leaving 12 bases between the germline ends. This CDR3 has 12 amino acids. The germline V gene has CDR1 SQVTM and CDR2 ANQGSEA. The CDR3 DNA is TGCAGCGTTGAACGGGACACCCCAGGCTACACCTTC. Protein product: CSVERDTPGYTF.